The present TCR beta chain was sequenced within a study of identical twins (dated by TCRdb to the mid-2010s). At the level of the whole study: To test whether fetal clonotypes persist, this study deep-sequenced TCR alpha and beta repertoires from monozygotic twins, from unrelated adults of various ages, and from cord blood. Replicate twin experiments were performed at different times using different library preparation protocols to rule out contamination.

From cysteine to phenylalanine, the CDR3 is 14 amino acids long. Of all the DNA, just the CDR3 is kept, 42 bases in frame from base 1. V is cut back by 6 bases and J by 4 bases, with 6 bases in the junction unmatched. CDR1 and CDR2 are drawn from the germline V gene: ENHRY, SYGVKD. In regard to this clonotype: The antigen it recognizes is unknown. Per-base qualities were not stored, and no clone one base away is much larger.

Study-level results and caveats: Out-of-frame TCR alpha sequences shared between twins showed an excess of low generation-probability sequences compared with coincidental sharing between unrelated individuals. In beta out-of-frame sequences, excess twin sharing was weaker, because having fewer shared sequences lowered the signal-to-noise ratio. Recombination models systematically underestimated out-of-frame TCR alpha sharing in monozygotic twins but agreed with sharing between unrelated individuals. Because the same donors could not be followed over many years, conclusions were based on cross-sectional statistical analysis. Invariant T cells such as MAIT and iNKT could partly confound zero-insertion analyses, although diverse VJ usage argued against such confounding for most clonotypes. Fewer insertions were carried by abundant cord blood beta clonotypes; a weaker similar trend was observed in young adult naive repertoires, while no such trend was observed in memory repertoires.

Libraries were built with 5' RACE. Sequencing relied on an Illumina HiSeq 2000. Template switching introduced a universal primer binding site; the final cDNA contained a unique molecular identifier, enabling accurate counting of TCR cDNA molecules. Specific primers in the conserved constant-segment region were used to synthesize first-strand cDNA for TCR alpha and beta chains. To control for contamination, every cDNA library carried two barcodes: a SMART-Mk sample barcode plus Illumina barcodes. TruSeq adapter sequences, together with Illumina sample barcodes, were added in two successive PCR steps. TCR alpha and beta cDNA libraries were sequenced on the Illumina HiSeq platform with custom primers. The authors' pipeline ran thus. Unique molecular identifiers were extracted from raw reads with MiGEC, and CDR3 positions were determined with MiXCR. For each individual, recombination models were inferred using an EM algorithm with the repgenHMM and IGoR tools. Shared clonotype analysis was performed with the tcR package in R, normalizing sharing by the product of cloneset sizes. Out-of-frame nonproductive sequences were analyzed to study raw recombination free of thymic and clonal selection effects. Starting from the raw public reads, TCRdb applied fastp trimming at Q25, assembled clones with MiXCR and retained in-frame beta chains. For every CDR3 protein sequence, its rows merge into one entry that carries the most common genes and DNA. Clone size and V and J calls follow TCRdb, not the original study. The sample table shows approximately 500,000 distinct CDR3 sequences, and nearly 15% are seen once. Roughly 0.46% of the sample is taken by the ten largest.

Only healthy Caucasian donors were included. Three pairs of female monozygotic twins, all aged 18 to 29 years, were included in the twin cohort. CD4+ and CD8+ T cell populations were isolated with positive isolation kits from Invitrogen. The sample also formed part of further work on yellow fever vaccine responses in identical twins. Looking at the second paper: According to the authors, in identical twins the way T cells responded to vaccination appeared partly convergent and partly personalized. In the study, vaccine-responding T cell clones were precisely tracked in identical twins.

The source of this sequence is a woman younger than 30 in good health. In this chain, TRBV10-3 is recombined with TRBJ1-5; TRBD1 lines up with 7 middle nucleotides. Sequenced input: CD4+ T cells sorted from blood. The CDR3 in this case is CAISPTGLNQPQHF. The nucleotides are TGTGCCATCAGCCCGACAGGGTTAAATCAGCCCCAGCATTTT.